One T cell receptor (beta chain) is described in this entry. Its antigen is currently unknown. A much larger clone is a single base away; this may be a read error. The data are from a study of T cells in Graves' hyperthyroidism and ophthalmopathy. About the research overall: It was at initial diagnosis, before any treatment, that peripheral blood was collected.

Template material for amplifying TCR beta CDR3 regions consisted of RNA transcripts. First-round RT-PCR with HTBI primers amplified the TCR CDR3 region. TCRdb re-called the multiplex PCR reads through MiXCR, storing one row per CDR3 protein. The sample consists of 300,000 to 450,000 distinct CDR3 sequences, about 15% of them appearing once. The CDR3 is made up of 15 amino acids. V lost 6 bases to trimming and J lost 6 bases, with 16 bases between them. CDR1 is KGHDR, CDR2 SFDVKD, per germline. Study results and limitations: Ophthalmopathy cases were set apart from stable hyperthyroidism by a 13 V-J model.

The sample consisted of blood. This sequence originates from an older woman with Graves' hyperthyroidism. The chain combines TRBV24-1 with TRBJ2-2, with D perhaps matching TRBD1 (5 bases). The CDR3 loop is CATSIRAGSPGELFF. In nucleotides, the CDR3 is TGTGCCACCAGTATACGGGCAGGGTCGCCCGGGGAGCTGTTTTTT.